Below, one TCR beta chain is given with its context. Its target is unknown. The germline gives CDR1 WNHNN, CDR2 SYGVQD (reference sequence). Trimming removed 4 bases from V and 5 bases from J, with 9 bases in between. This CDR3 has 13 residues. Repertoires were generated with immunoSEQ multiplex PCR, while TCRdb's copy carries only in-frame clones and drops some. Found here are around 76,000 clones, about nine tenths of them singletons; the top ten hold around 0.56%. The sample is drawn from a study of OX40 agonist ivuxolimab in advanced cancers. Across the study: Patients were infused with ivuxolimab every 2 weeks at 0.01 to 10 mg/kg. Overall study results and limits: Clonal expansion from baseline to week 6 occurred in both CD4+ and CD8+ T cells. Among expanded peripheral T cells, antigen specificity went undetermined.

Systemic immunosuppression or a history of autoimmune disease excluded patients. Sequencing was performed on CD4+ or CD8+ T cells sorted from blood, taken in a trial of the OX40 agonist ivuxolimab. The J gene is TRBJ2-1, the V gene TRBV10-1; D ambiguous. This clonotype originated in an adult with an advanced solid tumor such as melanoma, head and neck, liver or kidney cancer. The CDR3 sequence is CASSAQLNNEQFF. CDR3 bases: TGCGCCAGCAGTGCGCAACTCAACAATGAGCAGTTCTTC.